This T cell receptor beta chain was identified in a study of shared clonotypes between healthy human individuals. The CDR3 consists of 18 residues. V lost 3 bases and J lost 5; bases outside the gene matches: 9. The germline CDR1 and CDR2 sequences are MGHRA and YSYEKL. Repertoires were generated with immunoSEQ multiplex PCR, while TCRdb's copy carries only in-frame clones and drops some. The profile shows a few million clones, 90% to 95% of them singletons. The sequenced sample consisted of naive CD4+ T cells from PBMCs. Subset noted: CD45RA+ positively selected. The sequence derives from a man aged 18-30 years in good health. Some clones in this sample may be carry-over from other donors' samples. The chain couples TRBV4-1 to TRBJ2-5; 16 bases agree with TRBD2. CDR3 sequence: CASSHGTSGRAVRETQYF. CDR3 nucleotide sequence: TGCGCCAGCAGCCACGGGACTAGCGGGAGGGCCGTAAGGGAGACCCAGTACTTC.